This T cell receptor (beta chain) was found in a study of naive and memory T cell subsets. Overall study results and limits: A few larger clonotypes appeared in naive repertoires, especially CD8, possibly memory cells re-expressing CD45RA.

V was clipped by 4 bases and J by 12 bases, with 16 bases between them. The germline CDR1 and CDR2 sequences are SGHTA and FQGNSA. The length of the CDR3 is 12 residues. Two oligonucleotides, mixed equimolar, formed the beta constant-region primer covering TRBC1 and TRBC2. Four rounds of PCR amplified the ligated cDNA using nested alpha and beta constant-region primers plus SP2. TCRdb itself ran the UMI-ligation and nested PCR reads through MiXCR, one entry per CDR3 protein. Altogether around 160,000 distinct CDR3 sequences are present, over 20% being singletons, with the ten largest covering 0.095% to 0.12%. This clonotype came up a few times. As yet, its antigen is unknown.

Sequencing was performed on naive CD4+ T cells from blood. V is TRBV7-2 and J is TRBJ2-7; possibly TRBD2 for D (6 bases). The receptor was derived from a human donor in good health. This chain's CDR3 is CASSWRTGELYF. In DNA, the CDR3 is TGTGCCAGCAGCTGGAGGACGGGGGAGTTGTACTTC.